Presented here are 23 T cell receptor beta chains from one specimen sequenced in a study of cytomegalovirus exposure and HLA in healthy donors. In the PCR, 60 Vbeta and 13 Jbeta primers were used. The table came from immunoSEQ multiplex PCR; TCRdb's copy has only in-frame clones and leaves some out. The table records around 140,000 clones, around 74% of them present only once. Sequencing was done on a sample of PBMCs. These receptors were taken from a male donor in good health and CMV-seronegative.

The chain has TRBV5-8 and TRBJ2-5; perhaps TRBD2 as D (5 bases). The J call is in doubt because the DNA end fits TRBJ2-7 better. Germline CDR1 is SGHTS and CDR2 is YDEGEE. The CDR3 has 12 residues. The CDR3 region has the DNA TGTGCCAGCAGTCCGGGGTACTACGAGCAGTACTTC. It is translated as CASSPGYYEQYF.

This clone was seen a few times. The chain has TRBV6-1 and TRBJ2-7; D possibly corresponds to TRBD1 (6 bases). Trimming left V 3 bases short and J 0 bases short, with 9 bases between. This CDR3 contains 14 residues. Germline assignment: CDR1 MNHNS and CDR2 SASEGT. The CDR3 protein is CASSEGDNSYEQYF. The CDR3 DNA reads as TGTGCCAGCAGTGAGGGGGACAACTCCTACGAGCAGTACTTC.

The chain links TRBV6-5 to TRBJ2-1; 11 bases map to TRBD2. Germline V gene lookup returns CDR1 MNHEY and CDR2 SVGAGI. V trimming: 2 bases; J trimming: 3 bases; junction bases outside the gene matches: 0. The CDR3 has 15 residues. This CDR3 reads CASSYGLAGYNEQFF. In DNA, the CDR3 is TGTGCCAGCAGTTACGGACTAGCGGGCTACAATGAGCAGTTCTTC.

This chain connects TRBV9 to TRBJ2-7, with D possibly TRBD1 on 6 matching bases. There are 15 residues in the CDR3. Germline CDR1 SGDLS, CDR2 YYNGEE. The germline V and J ends were trimmed by 0 bases and 0 bases, with 10 bases remaining between them. As DNA, the CDR3 is TGTGCCAGCAGCGTAGCAGGGGACGGCTCCTACGAGCAGTACTTC. Protein product: CASSVAGDGSYEQYF.

V gene TRBV5-1 combines with J gene TRBJ1-1; TRBD1 agrees at 7 bases. The V gene's germline CDR1 is SGHRS and CDR2 YFSETQ. This CDR3 contains 15 residues. V was pared by 0 bases and J by 4 bases, with 6 bases of the junction left unmatched. The chain's CDR3 is CASSLAIRGPTEAFF. DNA of the CDR3: TGCGCCAGCAGCTTGGCCATAAGGGGGCCCACTGAAGCTTTCTTT.

The genes are TRBV5-6 and TRBJ1-2; D uncertain. V was shortened by 0 bases and J by 7 bases, with 7 bases between the two germline ends. The CDR3 runs 12 residues. Germline CDR1 reads SGHDT; CDR2 reads YYEEEE. The CDR3 nucleotides read TGTGCCAGCAGCTTGGTTGCAGGTGGCTACACCTTC. Residues: CASSLVAGGYTF. Combining the CDR3 with reference TRBV5-6 and TRBJ1-2 gives the whole variable domain DAGVTQSPTHLIKTRGQQVTLRCSPKSGHDTVSWYQQALGQGPQFIFQYYEEEERQRGNFPDRFSGHQFPNYSSELNVNALLLGDSALYLCASSLVAGGYTFGSGTRLTVV.

This clone is a singleton in its sample. The CDR3: CAWRTGIPSYEQYF. The CDR3 DNA reads as TGTGCCTGGCGCACCGGGATCCCCTCCTACGAGCAGTACTTC. The genes are TRBV30 and TRBJ2-7; tentatively, D is TRBD2 (5 bases). Germline V lookup: CDR1 GTSNPN, CDR2 SVGIG (reference sequence). The CDR3 runs to 14 residues. V gave up 5 bases and J gave up 0 bases, with 14 bases separating them.

The chain links TRBV7-6 to TRBJ1-1; TRBD1 aligns across 7 bases. The CDR3 consists of 16 residues. With 5 bases clipped from V and 5 bases from J, the junction kept 14 bases outside the gene matches. CDR1 is SGHVS and CDR2 is FNYEAQ in the germline V gene. CDR3 in DNA: TGTGCCAGCAGCCTGGGGAAGGGGGCTCTGGGGACTGAAGCTTTCTTT. Its translation: CASSLGKGALGTEAFF.

The V and J genes are TRBV18 and TRBJ1-1, with D unresolved. This CDR3 region has 14 residues. Looked up from germline, CDR1 is KGHSH and CDR2 is LQKENI. V gave up 4 bases and J gave up 1 base, with 10 bases separating them. The CDR3 nucleotides are TGTGCCAGCTCACGTGGGCAGACGAACACTGAAGCTTTCTTT. This sequence encodes CASSRGQTNTEAFF.

The gene calls are TRBV7-9 and TRBJ1-3, with D hard to call. The V and J ends lost 4 bases and 4 bases respectively, with 8 bases between them. The CDR3 consists of 13 residues. Germline V lookup: CDR1 SEHNR, CDR2 FQNEAQ (reference sequence). This CDR3 is CASSYVEGNTIYF. For the CDR3, the DNA is TGTGCCAGCAGCTACGTAGAGGGAAACACCATATATTTT.

V and J are TRBV4-3 and TRBJ1-2, with D perhaps TRBD1 (6 bases). Trimming removed 1 base from V and 6 bases from J, with 12 bases in between. Looked up from germline, CDR1 is LGHNA and CDR2 is YSLEER. This CDR3 has 14 amino acids. In nucleotides, the CDR3 is TGCGCCAGCAGCCAAGTCCCATACAGGGATGGCTACACCTTC. Translation gives CASSQVPYRDGYTF.

The chain uses TRBV12-5 and TRBJ1-5; maybe TRBD1 (5 bases). The CDR3 is 18 amino acids. Looked up from germline, CDR1 is LGHNT and CDR2 is FRNRAP. The ends were cut back, 0 bases at V and 7 bases at J, with 22 bases in the middle. CDR3 sequence: CASGLVLNWAGRAQPQHF. CDR3 sequence (DNA): TGTGCTAGTGGTTTGGTACTCAATTGGGCAGGGAGGGCCCAGCCCCAGCATTTT.

V is TRBV28 and J is TRBJ2-3; D gene uncertain. Looked up from germline, CDR1 is MDHEN and CDR2 is SYDVKM. V dropped 6 bases and J dropped 5 bases, with 18 bases sitting between them. CDR3 size: 15 residues. The CDR3 DNA is TGTGCCAGCAGCTCGGGTCCGCTTGGAAAAGATACGCAGTATTTT. Translation gives CASSSGPLGKDTQYF.

The gene calls are TRBV28 and TRBJ2-2; D is unresolved. Germline V gene lookup returns CDR1 MDHEN and CDR2 SYDVKM. CDR3 length equals 13 residues. V lost 6 bases to trimming and J lost 1 base, with 6 bases between them. DNA for the CDR3: TGTGCCAGCAGATATAAGAACACCGGGGAGCTGTTTTTT. This gives the protein CASRYKNTGELFF.

The V and J genes are TRBV7-2 and TRBJ2-7, with 7 nucleotides matching TRBD1. The V gene end was trimmed by 4 bases and the J gene end by 5 bases; junction bases not matched to a gene: 11. This CDR3 has 15 residues. Germline V lookup: CDR1 SGHTA, CDR2 FQGNSA. CDR3 in amino acids: CASSSQQGVGHEQYF. In nucleotides, the CDR3 is TGTGCCAGCAGCTCCCAGCAGGGGGTCGGCCACGAGCAGTACTTC.

This chain uses TRBV25-1 with TRBJ2-7, with a possible D match to TRBD2 (6 bases). Trimming removed 8 bases at V and 0 bases at J, with 11 bases between. Germline lookup yields CDR1 MGHDK and CDR2 SYGVNS. The CDR3 is 13 residues long. DNA for the CDR3: TGTGCCAGCTACGGGGGAAGCTCCTACGAGCAGTACTTC. Its translation: CASYGGSSYEQYF.

The chain links TRBV10-3 to TRBJ2-7, with D tentatively TRBD2 (5 bases). The V and J ends lost 4 bases and 2 bases respectively, with 9 bases between them. Germline CDR1 ENHRY, CDR2 SYGVKD. The CDR3 runs 13 residues. The CDR3 region has the DNA TGTGCCATCAGTGCGGGGTTGACCTACGAGCAGTACTTC. This encodes CAISAGLTYEQYF.

The chain carries TRBV7-8 and TRBJ1-5; possibly TRBD1 for D (5 bases). CDR3 size: 16 residues. Germline lookup yields CDR1 SGHVS and CDR2 FQNEAQ. Trimming pared 5 bases from V and 2 bases from J, leaving 16 bases between. This CDR3 reads CASSAGRAPGNQPQHF. For the CDR3, the DNA is TGTGCCAGCAGCGCAGGCAGGGCCCCGGGCAATCAGCCCCAGCATTTT.

This chain uses TRBV5-4 with TRBJ1-2, with 8 positions matching TRBD1. Germline CDR1 SGHNT, CDR2 YYREEE (reference sequence). J gave up 4 bases and V 0 bases, and 5 bases lay outside the gene matches. The CDR3 sequence is 15 residues long. The CDR3 region is CASSLAAGGFYGYTF. The CDR3 DNA reads as TGTGCCAGCAGCTTGGCGGCAGGGGGCTTCTATGGCTACACCTTC.

The V gene is TRBV7-3, the J gene TRBJ2-5; 15 nucleotides align to TRBD2. With 5 bases clipped from V and 5 bases from J, the junction kept 6 bases outside the gene matches. This CDR3 region has 16 residues. Per germline, CDR1 SGHTA and CDR2 FQGTGA. Here the CDR3 reads CASSPGLAGGRETQYF. The CDR3 DNA follows: TGTGCCAGCAGCCCCGGACTAGCGGGGGGGCGGGAGACCCAGTACTTC.

This chain connects TRBV4-3 to TRBJ2-5, with D perhaps TRBD1 (6 bases). CDR1 is LGHNA and CDR2 is YSLEER in the germline V gene. V lost 1 base to trimming and J lost 5 bases, with 14 bases between them. CDR3 length: 15 residues. In nucleotides, the CDR3 is TGCGCCAGCAGCCAAGGAGGGGGTCGGGCGGAGACCCAGTACTTC. Encoded protein: CASSQGGGRAETQYF.

This clone appeared a few times. V is TRBV4-3 and J is TRBJ2-1, with TRBD2 identical over 11 bases. Germline V gene sequence: CDR1 LGHNA, CDR2 YSLEER. V trimming: 0 bases; J trimming: 7 bases; junction bases outside the gene matches: 20. The CDR3 totals 21 residues. Written as DNA, the CDR3 is TGCGCCAGCAGCCAAGATTCGGTAGCGGGAGGGCGTCTGGCCCCGGGAAATGAGCAGTTCTTC. Its protein is CASSQDSVAGGRLAPGNEQFF.

J is TRBJ2-3 and V is TRBV5-4, with 12 bases lining up with TRBD2. The V gene's germline CDR1 is SGHNT and CDR2 YYREEE (reference sequence). J lost 3 bases, V lost 0 bases, and 5 bases had no gene match. This CDR3 region has 17 residues. In DNA, the CDR3 is TGTGCCAGCAGCTTGGAGATACTAGCGGGGGGAACAGATACGCAGTATTTT. Encoded protein: CASSLEILAGGTDTQYF.